This T cell receptor (beta chain) derives from a study of tumor and adjacent non-tumor tissue in lung cancer. Study-wide points: Tumor repertoires had a smaller top 100 clone share than normal lung.

The V segment lost 6 bases and the J segment 0 bases; nucleotides outside the gene matches: 17. This CDR3 has 18 residues. Worth noting for this clonotype: Its target is unknown. Possible read error: a much larger clone is one base away.

TCRbeta libraries were built with three rounds of nested PCR, modified from ARM-PCR. One entry per CDR3 protein results from TCRdb running MiXCR on the multiplex PCR reads. The repertoire holds 85,000 to 130,000 distinct CDR3 sequences, with 60% to 80% as singletons. The template was RNA from unsorted bulk tissue. More than 3 cm separated this lung sample from the edge of the tumor. This TCR was recovered from a man aged 25 to 40 with non-small cell lung cancer. The material sequenced was distant non-tumor lung tissue. The genes are TRBV12-3 or TRBV12-4 and TRBJ2-7; 7 bases fit TRBD2. The CDR3 loop is CASSKSWVSAGASYEQYF. DNA for the CDR3: TGTGCCAGCAGCAAATCCTGGGTGTCGGCGGGAGCCTCCTACGAGCAGTACTTC.